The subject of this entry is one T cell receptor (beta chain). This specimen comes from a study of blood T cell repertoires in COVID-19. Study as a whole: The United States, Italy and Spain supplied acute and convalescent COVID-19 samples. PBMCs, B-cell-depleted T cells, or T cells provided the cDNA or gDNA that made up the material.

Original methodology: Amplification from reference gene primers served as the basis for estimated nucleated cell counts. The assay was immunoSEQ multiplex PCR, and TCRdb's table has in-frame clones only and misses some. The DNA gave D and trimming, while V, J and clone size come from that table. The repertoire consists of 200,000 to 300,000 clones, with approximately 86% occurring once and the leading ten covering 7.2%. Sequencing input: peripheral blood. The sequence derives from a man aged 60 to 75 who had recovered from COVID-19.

Here the CDR3 DNA reads TGTGCCAGCAGTGCAGGGGAAGGCTACACCTTC. Translated: CASSAGEGYTF. The V gene is TRBV12-3 or TRBV12-4, the J gene TRBJ1-2; TRBD1 might be the D (6 bases). This CDR3 spans 11 amino acids. Deletions cut 5 bases from V and 8 bases from J, with 9 bases between.